Following are 9 T cell receptor beta chains from one sample sequenced in a study of graft-versus-host responses after intestinal transplantation. Which antigens these TCRs recognize remains unknown. Some clones are missing from TCRdb's copy, which holds only in-frame ones; the method was immunoSEQ multiplex PCR. The data contain some 70,000 clones, around 86% of them singletons. The sequences come from unstimulated CD8+ T cells sorted from spleen or lymph node cells, collected before transplant. The receptors were gathered from a human donor who was the organ donor for an intestinal transplant.

The J gene is TRBJ2-7, the V gene TRBV6-5; perhaps TRBD1 as D (6 bases). V was shortened by 7 bases and J by 5 bases, with 21 bases between the two germline ends. The CDR3 runs to 15 residues. Germline CDR1 is MNHEY and CDR2 is SVGAGI. This CDR3 is CASTLVWGQGHEQYF. The CDR3 DNA reads TGTGCCAGCACCCTTGTATGGGGGCAGGGCCACGAGCAGTACTTC.

A note on this clone: At one end the junction does not follow the germline gene, possibly because of a read error. V gene TRBV6-5 combines with J gene TRBJ2-2; D gene uncertain. This CDR3 is built from 13 residues. Germline V lookup: CDR1 MNHEY, CDR2 SVGAGI. CDR3: CASSYSNIGELFF. The CDR3 DNA sequence: TGTGCCAGCAGTTACAGTAACATCGGGGAGCTGTTTTTT.

V gene TRBV7-2 combines with J gene TRBJ2-7; D unclear. V was cut by 9 bases and J by 6 bases, with 12 bases left in between. CDR3 length equals 11 residues. Per germline, CDR1 SGHTA and CDR2 FQGNSA. The CDR3 loop reads CASVAWPEQYF. The CDR3 DNA reads as TGTGCCAGTGTCGCTTGGCCCGAGCAGTACTTC.

The sample holds one count of this clone. This rearrangement joins TRBV4-1 to TRBJ2-2; 8 nucleotides line up with TRBD1. V trimming: 6 bases; J trimming: 6 bases; junction bases outside the gene matches: 12. This CDR3 is 16 amino acids long. Germline V lookup: CDR1 MGHRA, CDR2 YSYEKL. For the CDR3, the DNA is TGCGCCAGCAGTCTCCGGACAGGGATTGGGCCCGGGGAGCTGTTTTTT. Translation gives CASSLRTGIGPGELFF.

The V and J genes are TRBV6-1 and TRBJ2-4, with D unclear. The ends were cut back, 3 bases at V and 2 bases at J, with 11 bases in the middle. The CDR3 consists of 15 residues. Germline values: CDR1 MNHNS, CDR2 SASEGT. The CDR3, as DNA: TGTGCCAGCAGTGACAACTCATATTCCAAAAACATTCAGTACTTC. Translated, it gives CASSDNSYSKNIQYF.

This clone has a handful of counts. The rearrangement uses TRBV4-1 and TRBJ2-5; tentative D call: TRBD1 (6 bases). Trimming took off 4 bases at V and 0 bases at J, with 9 bases between the two ends. This CDR3 region has 14 residues. Germline CDR1 MGHRA, CDR2 YSYEKL. CDR3 sequence reads: CASSLYRDQETQYF. As DNA, the CDR3 is TGCGCCAGCAGCCTGTACAGGGACCAAGAGACCCAGTACTTC.

V gene TRBV6-4 combines with J gene TRBJ2-1; 12 nucleotides align to TRBD2. V gave up 8 bases and J gave up 0 bases; unmatched junction bases: 5. The germline gives CDR1 MRHNA, CDR2 SNTAGT. This CDR3 contains 16 residues. The CDR3: CASALAGGSSYNEQFF. The DNA for the CDR3 is TGTGCCAGCGCACTAGCGGGGGGAAGCTCCTACAATGAGCAGTTCTTC.

This chain uses TRBV7-9 with TRBJ2-7, with 8 positions matching TRBD1. There are 14 residues in the CDR3. Germline CDR1 is SEHNR and CDR2 is FQNEAQ (reference sequence). V lost 5 bases, J lost 5 bases, and 8 bases stayed unmatched. CDR3 loop: CASSHPDRAHEQYF. Written as DNA, the CDR3 is TGTGCCAGCAGCCACCCGGACAGGGCCCACGAGCAGTACTTC.

The chain carries TRBV10-3 and TRBJ2-7; 8 bases align to TRBD1. Germline values: CDR1 ENHRY, CDR2 SYGVKD. The V gene end was trimmed by 9 bases and the J gene end by 4 bases; junction bases not matched to a gene: 2. The CDR3 loop spans 11 amino acids. CDR3 sequence (DNA): TGTGCCATTAGGACAGGGTACGAGCAGTACTTC. Protein: CAIRTGYEQYF.